Each of the 30 T cell receptor beta chains below was sequenced from the same sample in a study of blood T cell repertoires in COVID-19. Generated by immunoSEQ multiplex PCR, the TCRdb table keeps only in-frame clones and is missing some. Seen here are 150,000 or so clones, around four fifths observed once, and the top ten hold 8%. Sequenced input: PBMCs or T cells enriched from blood (not recorded which). These receptor sequences come from a woman aged 50 to 60 who had recovered from COVID-19.

The rearrangement links TRBV7-9 to TRBJ1-2, with D unresolved. Trimming left V 3 bases short and J 7 bases short, with 15 bases between. The CDR3 extends over 14 amino acids. Germline V gene sequence: CDR1 SEHNR, CDR2 FQNEAQ (reference sequence). As DNA, the CDR3 is TGTGCCAGCAGCTTGTCCTGGGCTCCCATTGGCTACACCTTC. Residues: CASSLSWAPIGYTF.

This sequence joins TRBV20-1 and TRBJ1-5, with unresolved D. The V and J ends lost 3 bases and 7 bases respectively, with 16 bases between them. CDR3 length: 14 amino acids. Germline V gene data show CDR1 as DFQATT and CDR2 as SNEGSKA (reference sequence). The DNA for the CDR3 is TGCAGTGCTAGTATTCCAGGATCCGGCCAGCCCCAGCATTTT. Translation gives CSASIPGSGQPQHF.

This chain connects TRBV19 to TRBJ1-1; TRBD1 matches 9 bases. After removal of 8 bases from V and 1 base from J, the junction contained 5 bases not matched to a gene. The germline V gene has CDR1 LNHDA and CDR2 SQIVND (reference sequence). The CDR3 spans 14 residues. Written as DNA, the CDR3 is TGTGCCAGTTGGGAGACAGGGGGGAACACTGAAGCTTTCTTT. It is translated as CASWETGGNTEAFF.

The chain has TRBV27 and TRBJ2-7; 8 bases line up with TRBD1. Germline V CDR1 and CDR2: MNHEY, SMNVEV (reference sequence). V lost 8 bases, J lost 2 bases, and 2 bases stayed unmatched. The CDR3 spans 12 residues. CDR3 bases: TGTGCCAGCCGGGGACAGGCCTACGAGCAGTACTTC. Residues: CASRGQAYEQYF.

CDR3: CASSLYGTTNTGELFF. CDR3 DNA: TGTGCCAGCAGCCTTTACGGGACAACGAACACCGGGGAGCTGTTTTTT. The V gene is TRBV2, the J gene TRBJ2-2, with TRBD1 as a possible D gene (6 bases). V was shortened by 6 bases and J by 0 bases, with 14 bases between the two germline ends. Germline CDR1 SNHLY, CDR2 FYNNEI. The CDR3 is made up of 16 amino acids.

The genes are TRBV11-3 and TRBJ1-6; a weak D match, TRBD1 (5 bases). Germline V CDR1 and CDR2: SGHNT, YENEEA. V gave up 0 bases and J gave up 10 bases, with 13 bases separating them. The CDR3 length is 15 residues. The CDR3: CASSLEGEKGSPLHF. CDR3 nucleotide sequence: TGTGCCAGCAGCTTAGAAGGGGAAAAAGGATCACCCCTCCACTTT.

The chain uses TRBV18 and TRBJ1-1; the match to TRBD1 covers 7 bases. CDR3 length equals 14 residues. Germline V lookup: CDR1 KGHSH, CDR2 LQKENI. V lost 3 bases, J lost 1 base, and 2 bases stayed unmatched. The CDR3 loop reads CASSPGQKNTEAFF. In DNA form, the CDR3 reads TGTGCCAGCTCACCGGGACAGAAGAACACTGAAGCTTTCTTT.

The DNA of the CDR3 is TGTGCCAGCAGGGAACGGGAGTCCGGGGAGCTGTTTTTT. Translation: CASRERESGELFF. The rearrangement joins TRBV2 to TRBJ2-2; D might be TRBD2 (6 bases). The ends were cut back, 6 bases at V and 6 bases at J, with 11 bases in the middle. Germline V gene data show CDR1 as SNHLY and CDR2 as FYNNEI. This CDR3 comprises 13 residues.

This sequence joins TRBV25-1 and TRBJ2-1; TRBD2 matches at 13 bases. Trimming cost V 8 bases and J 1 base; bases outside gene matches: 8. Germline-derived CDR1 and CDR2 are MGHDK and SYGVNS. CDR3 size: 17 residues. Here the CDR3 reads CASLSTSGRGSYNEQFF. The DNA for the CDR3 is TGTGCCAGCCTGAGTACTAGCGGGAGGGGGTCCTACAATGAGCAGTTCTTC.

The V call is TRBV5-6, the J call TRBJ2-3, with 13 bases aligning to TRBD2. Per the germline V gene, CDR1 is SGHDT and CDR2 is YYEEEE. There are 19 residues in the CDR3. The ends lost 2 bases at V and 3 bases at J; junction bases unmatched: 12. CDR3 region: CASSLRTSGRTVGTDTQYF. The CDR3 nucleotides are TGTGCCAGCAGCTTACGGACTAGCGGGAGAACGGTTGGGACAGATACGCAGTATTTT. The entire variable domain, with the rest obtained from reference TRBV5-6 and TRBJ2-3, is as follows: DAGVTQSPTHLIKTRGQQVTLRCSPKSGHDTVSWYQQALGQGPQFIFQYYEEEERQRGNFPDRFSGHQFPNYSSELNVNALLLGDSALYLCASSLRTSGRTVGTDTQYFGPGTRLTVL.

The rearrangement uses TRBV7-2 and TRBJ1-5; tentative D call: TRBD1 (5 bases). Per germline, CDR1 SGHTA and CDR2 FQGNSA. The CDR3 extends over 13 amino acids. V was trimmed by 1 base and J by 7 bases, leaving 8 bases between them. CDR3 DNA sequence: TGTGCCAGCAGCTTAGACCCAGGGCAGCCCCAGCATTTT. Protein: CASSLDPGQPQHF.

The chain uses TRBV18 and TRBJ2-5; TRBD2 matches 8 bases. Losses at the gene ends were 5 bases for V and 2 bases for J; bases not matched to a gene: 4. Per germline, CDR1 KGHSH and CDR2 LQKENI. This CDR3 has 14 amino acids. CDR3 nucleotides: TGTGCCAGCTCATACGGCGGGGGGCAAGAGACCCAGTACTTC. Its translation is CASSYGGGQETQYF.

The chain links TRBV3-1 (or the pseudogene TRBV3-2) to TRBJ1-2; D possibly corresponds to TRBD1 (6 bases). The ends were cut back, 0 bases at V and 8 bases at J, with 13 bases in the middle. Germline CDR1 and CDR2: LGHDT and YNNKEL (reference sequence). This CDR3 spans 14 amino acids. The CDR3 reads CASSQDRAGEGYTF. CDR3 nucleotide sequence: TGTGCCAGCAGCCAAGATCGAGCAGGGGAGGGCTACACCTTC.

V is TRBV19 and J is TRBJ1-5; D call uncertain. V was clipped by 1 base and J by 3 bases, with 13 bases between them. This CDR3 comprises 16 residues. Germline assignment: CDR1 LNHDA and CDR2 SQIVND (reference sequence). CDR3 DNA: TGTGCCAGTAGTATAGGGGGAGTGGGGATCAATCAGCCCCAGCATTTT. It yields the protein CASSIGGVGINQPQHF.

Only one count was recorded for this clone. This chain uses TRBV6-5 with TRBJ1-1, with D possibly TRBD1 on 6 matching bases. The CDR3 has 14 residues. CDR1 is MNHEY and CDR2 is SVGAGI in the germline V gene. The V and J ends lost 6 bases and 5 bases respectively, with 16 bases between them. The CDR3 spells CASRFPGQPTEAFF. DNA for the CDR3: TGTGCCAGCAGGTTTCCGGGACAACCGACTGAAGCTTTCTTT.

The chain joins TRBV7-8 to TRBJ1-6; D remains ambiguous. The CDR3 has 15 residues. The germline CDR1 and CDR2 sequences are SGHVS and FQNEAQ. Deletions cut 2 bases from V and 9 bases from J, with 14 bases between. CDR3 in amino acids: CASSLNLGVGSPLHF. The DNA of the CDR3 is TGTGCCAGCAGCTTAAATTTGGGAGTTGGTTCACCCCTCCACTTT.

CDR3 bases: TGTGCCAGCGGCCCGGACAGGGGAAGTTCACCCCTCCACTTT. The encoded protein is CASGPDRGSSPLHF. The chain couples TRBV11-2 to TRBJ1-6; the match to TRBD1 covers 9 bases. This CDR3 is 14 amino acids long. CDR1 is SGHAT and CDR2 is FQNNGV in the germline V gene. The V and J ends lost 8 bases and 9 bases, in that order; junction bases with no gene match: 8.

The gene calls are TRBV5-1 and TRBJ1-1, with TRBD1 matching over 9 bases. The V and J ends lost 4 bases and 2 bases, in that order; junction bases with no gene match: 15. Germline values: CDR1 SGHRS, CDR2 YFSETQ. CDR3 size: 18 residues. The CDR3 loop is CASSLRPTGQGINTEAFF. The CDR3, as DNA: TGCGCCAGCAGCCTACGCCCTACCGGACAGGGGATAAACACTGAAGCTTTCTTT.

The genes are TRBV5-1 and TRBJ1-5, with 8 bases aligning to TRBD1. Unmatched junction bases numbered 3, after V lost 4 bases and J lost 3 bases. The CDR3 sequence is 14 residues long. The germline CDR1 and CDR2 sequences are SGHRS and YFSETQ. DNA of the CDR3: TGCGCCAGCAGCCCGGACAGGGCCAATCAGCCCCAGCATTTT. This gives the protein CASSPDRANQPQHF.

J is TRBJ2-1 and V is TRBV11-2; 15 bases are a match to TRBD2. Germline V gene data show CDR1 as SGHAT and CDR2 as FQNNGV. The CDR3 contains 14 residues. J lost 12 bases, V lost 5 bases, and 5 bases had no gene match. For the CDR3, the DNA is TGTGCCAGCAGCCAAGGACTAGCGGGGGGGCGGCAGTTCTTC. As protein: CASSQGLAGGRQFF.

This clone appeared once. The chain employs TRBV5-3 and TRBJ1-1; weak D call: TRBD1 (6 bases). TRBV5-3 is annotated as an ORF whose role is uncertain. CDR3 length equals 13 residues. V gave up 10 bases and J gave up 3 bases, with 16 bases separating them. CDR3: CAGYRESDTEAFF. CDR3 DNA: TGTGCCGGGTACAGGGAGTCCGACACTGAAGCTTTCTTT.

The J gene is TRBJ1-4, the V gene TRBV18; no definite D call. Germline values: CDR1 KGHSH, CDR2 LQKENI. Trimming cost V 3 bases and J 7 bases, with 21 bases left between them. The CDR3 has 17 amino acids. The CDR3 protein is CASSPVQTGASGEKLFF. Here the CDR3 DNA reads TGTGCCAGCTCACCCGTCCAGACGGGAGCGTCAGGTGAAAAACTGTTTTTT.

The chain is built from TRBV7-9 and TRBJ1-2; D possibly corresponds to TRBD1 (5 bases). Germline CDR1 reads SEHNR; CDR2 reads FQNEAQ (reference sequence). The length of the CDR3 is 13 residues. V lost 2 bases and J 6 bases, leaving 10 bases between the germline ends. CDR3 DNA: TGTGCCAGCAGCTTATCAGGGATGAATGGCTACACCTTC. This encodes CASSLSGMNGYTF.

V usage is TRBV4-2 and J usage is TRBJ2-1; 8 bases align to TRBD2. J gave up 0 bases and V 1 base, and 5 bases lay outside the gene matches. The CDR3 length is 17 residues. CDR1 LGHNA and CDR2 YNFKEQ come from the germline V gene. DNA of the CDR3: TGTGCCAGCAGCCAAGCGGGGGGGCTAAGCTCCTACAATGAGCAGTTCTTC. This gives the protein CASSQAGGLSSYNEQFF.

The chain couples TRBV4-3 to TRBJ2-3, with 7 bases identical to TRBD2. The CDR3 sequence is 15 residues long. The V segment lost 1 base and the J segment 2 bases; nucleotides outside the gene matches: 3. Germline CDR1 and CDR2: LGHNA and YSLEER. CDR3 amino acids: CASSQGGGATDTQYF. The CDR3 DNA reads TGCGCCAGCAGCCAAGGCGGGGGTGCCACAGATACGCAGTATTTT.

This chain links TRBV5-1 with TRBJ2-7, with TRBD2 matching 12 bases. Looked up from germline, CDR1 is SGHRS and CDR2 is YFSETQ. V was clipped by 7 bases and J by 2 bases; unmatched bases: 7. CDR3 length equals 15 residues. The CDR3: CASRRTSGEPYEQYF. The CDR3 DNA is TGCGCCAGCCGACGGACTAGCGGGGAACCCTACGAGCAGTACTTC. The whole variable domain, remainder taken from reference TRBV5-1 and TRBJ2-7, is KAGVTQTPRYLIKTRGQQVTLSCSPISGHRSVSWYQQTPGQGLQFLFEYFSETQRNKGNFPGRFSGRQFSNSRSEMNVSTLELGDSALYLCASRRTSGEPYEQYFGPGTRLTVT.

The chain combines TRBV7-2 with TRBJ1-1, with TRBD1 as a possible D gene (6 bases). The germline V gene encodes CDR1 SGHTA and CDR2 FQGNSA. The CDR3 sequence is 14 residues long. The ends were cut back, 7 bases at V and 0 bases at J, with 12 bases in the middle. CDR3 nucleotides: TGTGCCAGCACGTCCAACAGGGTGAACACTGAAGCTTTCTTT. This translates into CASTSNRVNTEAFF.

J is TRBJ1-2 and V is TRBV6-2 or TRBV6-3, with D tentatively TRBD1 (5 bases). Germline CDR1 and CDR2: MNHEY and SVGEGT. V lost 6 bases to trimming and J lost 3 bases, with 14 bases between them. The CDR3 is 14 residues long. This CDR3 reads CASSRPGLDYGYTF. The CDR3 DNA is TGTGCCAGCAGCCGACCGGGACTCGACTATGGCTACACCTTC.

The V call is TRBV19, the J call TRBJ2-2; a possible D gene is TRBD1 (6 bases). Germline V gene data show CDR1 as LNHDA and CDR2 as SQIVND (reference sequence). V was cut by 6 bases and J by 7 bases, with 15 bases left in between. This CDR3 has 14 residues. CDR3 sequence reads: CASRPSGVGGELFF. In DNA, the CDR3 is TGTGCCAGTAGACCATCAGGGGTTGGCGGGGAGCTGTTTTTT.

The V gene is TRBV19, the J gene TRBJ1-2; 8 positions match TRBD1. The length of the CDR3 is 14 residues. Germline V gene lookup returns CDR1 LNHDA and CDR2 SQIVND (reference sequence). V shed 5 bases, J shed 3 bases, and the junction held 5 bases outside the gene matches. The CDR3 DNA sequence: TGTGCCAGTAGTTGGGTGGACAGGGACTATGGCTACACCTTC. Its translation: CASSWVDRDYGYTF.